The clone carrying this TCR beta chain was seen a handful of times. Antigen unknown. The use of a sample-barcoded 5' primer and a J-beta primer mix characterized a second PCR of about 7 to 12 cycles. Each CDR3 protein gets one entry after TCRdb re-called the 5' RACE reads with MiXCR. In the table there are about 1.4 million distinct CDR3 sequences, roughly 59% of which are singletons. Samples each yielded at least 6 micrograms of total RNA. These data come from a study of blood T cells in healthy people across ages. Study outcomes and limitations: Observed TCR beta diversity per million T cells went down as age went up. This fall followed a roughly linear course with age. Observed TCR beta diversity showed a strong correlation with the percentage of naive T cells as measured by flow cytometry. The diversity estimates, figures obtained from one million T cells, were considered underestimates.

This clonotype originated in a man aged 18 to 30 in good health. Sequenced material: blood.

CDR3: CASSQVMSTDTQYF. CDR3 coding DNA: TGCGCCAGCAGCCAAGTAATGAGCACAGATACGCAGTATTTT. The chain uses TRBV4-1 and TRBJ2-3, with D unclear. V lost 1 base and J lost 0, with 5 bases in between. The CDR3 runs to 14 residues. CDR1 and CDR2 from the germline V gene are MGHRA and YSYEKL.